This is a list of T cell receptor beta chains from one sample in a study of cytomegalovirus exposure and HLA in healthy donors. Measured with immunoSEQ multiplex PCR; TCRdb has only the in-frame clones, and not every one. Of around 200,000 clones in the sample, nearly 80% were seen once. The sample taken for sequencing was PBMCs. The receptors were sampled from a man aged 18 to 35 in good health and CMV-seronegative. Both conserved end residues are part of each CDR3. The order of the fields is clone size, V gene, J gene, D gene, CDR3 DNA, CDR3 protein. D genes are given only for firm matches. Some rows mark clone size as missing; the rest say once, few, many or name a class of expanded clone.

-	TRBV11-3	TRBJ2-7	TRBD1	TGTGCCAGCAGCTTCTACGACAGGGGGCGAAAACGTTCCTACGAGCAGTACTTC	CASSFYDRGRKRSYEQYF
-	TRBV2	TRBJ1-2	TRBD1	TGTGCCAGCATCATGGGACAGACTTATGGCTACACCTTC	CASIMGQTYGYTF
-	TRBV5-4	TRBJ2-5	TRBD2	TGTGCCAGCAGCTCACTAGCGGTCCAAGAGACCCAGTACTTC	CASSSLAVQETQYF
-	TRBV6-5	TRBJ1-1	-	TGTGCCAGCAGTTTCGGGAGTGAAGCTTTCTTT	CASSFGSEAFF
-	TRBV18	TRBJ2-1	TRBD2	TGTGCCAGCTCACCTCGGCTAGCGGGAGTCTCAGAGAATGAGCAGTTCTTC	CASSPRLAGVSENEQFF
-	TRBV5-1	TRBJ2-2	-	TGCGCCAGCAGCCGGACAACGAACACCGGGGAGCTGTTTTTT	CASSRTTNTGELFF
-	TRBV6-1	TRBJ2-1	TRBD1	TGTGCCAGCAAGTTACAACAGGGGGGATACAATGAGCAGTTCTTC	CASKLQQGGYNEQFF
-	TRBV20-1	TRBJ2-7	-	TGCAGTGCCCTAAACGGCGAGCAGTACTTC	CSALNGEQYF
-	TRBV27	TRBJ2-3	-	TGTGCCAGCAGCTCCGGGATCACCAAAACCTCCGGGGGACCTAGCACAGATACGCAGTATTTT	CASSSGITKTSGGPSTDTQYF
-	TRBV11-1	TRBJ2-5	-	TGTGCCAGCAGCTTATTTTACAAACAAGAGACCCAGTACTTC	CASSLFYKQETQYF
few	TRBV10-3	TRBJ2-7	TRBD2	TGTGCCATCAGTGAGTCGGGTACCGGGACTACGTACTTC	CAISESGTGTTYF
-	TRBV19	TRBJ1-6	-	TGTGCCAGTAACCCCGGACAGAGCAATTCACCCCTCCACTTT	CASNPGQSNSPLHF
-	TRBV4-3	TRBJ2-2	-	TGCGCCAGCAGCCAAGGTCCAGTCACCGGGGAGCTGTTTTTT	CASSQGPVTGELFF
-	TRBV19	TRBJ1-5	TRBD1	TGTGCCAGTAGTCCTCAGACAGGGTTAGCGCATTTT	CASSPQTGLAHF
few	TRBV11-1	TRBJ2-1	-	TGTGCCAGCAGCTTAGCGACTCCTTCTGACAATGAGCAGTTCTTC	CASSLATPSDNEQFF
-	TRBV2	TRBJ1-2	TRBD1	TGTGCCAGCAGTGAGGGACAGGGATACTATGGCTACACCTTC	CASSEGQGYYGYTF
-	TRBV2	TRBJ1-5	TRBD1	TGTGCCAGCACCAGGGGTACAGGGGATAGCAATCAGCCCCAGCATTTT	CASTRGTGDSNQPQHF
-	TRBV29-1	TRBJ2-3	TRBD2	TGCAGCGTTGAAAATGCGGGAGAACCAGATACGCAGTATTTT	CSVENAGEPDTQYF
-	TRBV6-5	TRBJ1-2	-	TGTGCCAGCAGCATCTCCGACAGGAATGGCTACACCTTC	CASSISDRNGYTF
-	TRBV2	TRBJ2-7	TRBD2	TGTGCCAGCAGTGAGGGACTAGCGGTCTCCTACGAGCAGTACTTC	CASSEGLAVSYEQYF
once	TRBV4-3	TRBJ1-2	-	TGCGCCAGCAGCCAACAGGGTGTCGGGCCTTATGGCTACACCTTC	CASSQQGVGPYGYTF
-	TRBV30	TRBJ1-5	TRBD1	TGTGCCTGGAGTGGACAGGGGCCAAATCAGCCCCAGCATTTT	CAWSGQGPNQPQHF
-	TRBV7-3	TRBJ2-1	TRBD2	TGTGCCAGCAGCGGAATCGGGACTAGCGGGTACAATGAGCAGTTCTTC	CASSGIGTSGYNEQFF
-	TRBV27	TRBJ1-2	-	TGTGCCAGCAGTTTCGGGGGTAACTATGGCTACACCTTC	CASSFGGNYGYTF
once	TRBV11-2	TRBJ2-7	-	TGTGCCAGCAGCTCTACAGAGGGGCAGTACTTC	CASSSTEGQYF
-	TRBV30	TRBJ2-7	-	TGTGCCTGGAGTTCACCGCGCTCGTACTCCTACGAGCAGTACTTC	CAWSSPRSYSYEQYF
-	TRBV5-3	TRBJ1-1	-	TGTGCCAGAAGCCTTATCTTGCAGGGGAGGGAGGACACTGAAGCTTTCTTT	CARSLILQGREDTEAFF
-	TRBV28	TRBJ2-7	TRBD2	TGTGCCAGCAGTTTAACTAGCGGGTACGAGCAGTACTTC	CASSLTSGYEQYF
few	TRBV4-2	TRBJ2-7	-	TGTGCCAGCAGCCACAGGACGACGGGAGTGATGTCCTACGAGCAGTACTTC	CASSHRTTGVMSYEQYF
-	TRBV7-3	TRBJ2-1	-	TGTGCCAGCAGCCAGGGTAGTGAGCAGTTCTTC	CASSQGSEQFF
-	TRBV11-2	TRBJ2-7	TRBD2	TGTGCCAGCAGCTCCGGGGGGGCGGGAGGTGCCTACGAGCAGTACTTC	CASSSGGAGGAYEQYF
-	TRBV15	TRBJ1-1	-	TGTGCCACCAGCACTGGACAGAATGAAGCTTTCTTT	CATSTGQNEAFF
-	TRBV4-3	TRBJ2-5	TRBD2	TGCGCCAGCAGCCAAGATGGGCCGGCTAGCGGGACGTGGGGTGAGACCCAGTACTTC	CASSQDGPASGTWGETQYF
few	TRBV7-6	TRBJ1-1	TRBD1	TGTGCCAGCAGCTTGGGACAGACCACTGAAGCTTTCTTT	CASSLGQTTEAFF
-	TRBV6-5	TRBJ2-5	TRBD2	TGTGCCAGCAGTTACTCGCTAGCGGGAGGGCAAGAGACCCAGTACTTC	CASSYSLAGGQETQYF
-	TRBV5-1	TRBJ2-3	TRBD2	TGCGCCAGCAGCTTTTGGCTAGCGGGAAGAGATACGCAGTATTTT	CASSFWLAGRDTQYF
-	TRBV6-1	TRBJ1-2	-	TGTGCCAGCAGTGAAGGAGCAGGCAGGGGTTATGGCTACACCTTC	CASSEGAGRGYGYTF
-	TRBV7-2	TRBJ2-5	TRBD2	TGTGCCAGCAGCTTCCTAGCGGGGTGGGAGACCCAGTACTTC	CASSFLAGWETQYF
-	TRBV7-8	TRBJ2-1	-	TGTGCCAGCAGCTTAGCGTCGAGACAGGCCTACAATGAGCAGTTCTTC	CASSLASRQAYNEQFF
-	TRBV7-8	TRBJ2-1	TRBD2	TGTGCCAGCAGCTTAGGGACTAGCGGGAGTGATGAGCAGTTCTTC	CASSLGTSGSDEQFF
-	TRBV2	TRBJ2-1	TRBD2	TGTGCCACCGAGCGGGAGAGCTCCTACAATGAGCAGTTCTTC	CATERESSYNEQFF
-	TRBV7-2	TRBJ1-6	-	TGTGCCAGCAGCCCAGGGTGGGATTCACCCCTCCACTTT	CASSPGWDSPLHF
-	TRBV27	TRBJ1-2	TRBD1	TGTGCCAGCAGTACACAGGGGCATAACTATGGCTACACCTTC	CASSTQGHNYGYTF
once	TRBV10-2	TRBJ2-3	-	TGCGCCAGTGGACTTCCCACAGATACGCAGTATTTT	CASGLPTDTQYF